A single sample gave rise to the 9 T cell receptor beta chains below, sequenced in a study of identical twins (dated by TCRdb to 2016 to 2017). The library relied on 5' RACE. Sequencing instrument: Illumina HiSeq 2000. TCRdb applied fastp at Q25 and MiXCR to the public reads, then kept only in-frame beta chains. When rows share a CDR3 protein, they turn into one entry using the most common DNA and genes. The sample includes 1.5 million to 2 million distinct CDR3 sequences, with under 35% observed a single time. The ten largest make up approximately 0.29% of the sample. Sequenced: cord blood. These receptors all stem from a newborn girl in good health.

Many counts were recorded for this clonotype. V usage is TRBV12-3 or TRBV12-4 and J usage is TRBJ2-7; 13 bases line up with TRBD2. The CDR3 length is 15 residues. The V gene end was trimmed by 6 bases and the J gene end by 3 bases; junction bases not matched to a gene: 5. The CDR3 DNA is TGTGCCAGCAGCTCAAGGACTAGCGGGAGCTACGAGCAGTACTTC. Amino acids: CASSSRTSGSYEQYF.

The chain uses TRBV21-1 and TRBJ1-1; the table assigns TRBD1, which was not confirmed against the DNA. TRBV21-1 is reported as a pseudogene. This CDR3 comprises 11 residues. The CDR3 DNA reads TGTGCCAGCAGCAAGGGGGGGGAAGCTTTCTTT. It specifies CASSKGGEAFF.

The CDR3 reads CASSFLMDSSYEQYF. The CDR3 nucleotides read TGTGCCAGCAGCTTTCTAATGGACAGTTCCTACGAGCAGTACTTC. J is TRBJ2-7 and V is TRBV7-6, with D perhaps TRBD1 (6 bases). The germline V gene has CDR1 SGHVS and CDR2 FNYEAQ. CDR3 length equals 15 residues. Trimming left V 3 bases short and J 1 base short, with 13 bases between.

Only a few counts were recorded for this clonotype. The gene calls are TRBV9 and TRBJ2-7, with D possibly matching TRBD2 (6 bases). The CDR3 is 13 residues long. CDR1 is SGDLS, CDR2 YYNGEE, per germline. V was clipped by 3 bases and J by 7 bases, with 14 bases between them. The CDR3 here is CASSGGTVNEQYF. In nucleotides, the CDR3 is TGTGCCAGCAGCGGGGGGACTGTCAATGAGCAGTACTTC. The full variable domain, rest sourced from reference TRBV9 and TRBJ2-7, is DSGVTQTPKHLITATGQRVTLRCSPRSGDLSVYWYQQSLDQGLQFLIQYYNGEERAKGNILERFSAQQFPDLHSELNLSSLELGDSALYFCASSGGTVNEQYFGPGTRLTVT.

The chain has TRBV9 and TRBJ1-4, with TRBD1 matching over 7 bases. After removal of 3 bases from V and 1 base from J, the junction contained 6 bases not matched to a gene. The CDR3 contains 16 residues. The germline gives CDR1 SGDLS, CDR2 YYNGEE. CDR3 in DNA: TGTGCCAGCAGCGAAACTAACAGGGGAACTAATGAAAAACTGTTTTTT. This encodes CASSETNRGTNEKLFF.

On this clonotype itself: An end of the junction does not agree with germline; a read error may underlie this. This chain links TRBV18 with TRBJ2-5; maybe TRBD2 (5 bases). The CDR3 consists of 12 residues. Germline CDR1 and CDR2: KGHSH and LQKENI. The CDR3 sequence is CAGSPDGWEQYF. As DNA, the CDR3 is TGTGCCGGCTCACCGGATGGGTGGGAGCAGTACTTC.

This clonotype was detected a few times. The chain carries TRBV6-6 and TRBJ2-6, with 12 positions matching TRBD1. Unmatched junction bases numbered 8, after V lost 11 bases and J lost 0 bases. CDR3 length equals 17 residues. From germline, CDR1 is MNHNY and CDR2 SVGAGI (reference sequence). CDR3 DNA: TGTGCCGCAACGAGGGACAGGGGGCTCTCTGGGGCCAACGTCCTGACTTTC. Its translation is CAATRDRGLSGANVLTF.

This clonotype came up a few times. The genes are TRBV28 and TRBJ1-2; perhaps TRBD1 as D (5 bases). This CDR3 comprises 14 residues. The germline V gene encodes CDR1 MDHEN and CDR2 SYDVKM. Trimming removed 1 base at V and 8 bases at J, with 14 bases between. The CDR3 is CASSLYRRGWGYTF. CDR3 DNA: TGTGCCAGCAGTTTATATAGGAGGGGCTGGGGCTACACCTTC.

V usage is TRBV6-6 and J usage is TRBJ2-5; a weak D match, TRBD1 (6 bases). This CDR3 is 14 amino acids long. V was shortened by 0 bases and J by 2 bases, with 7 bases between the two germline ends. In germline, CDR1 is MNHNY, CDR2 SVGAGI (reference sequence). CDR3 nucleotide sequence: TGTGCCAGCAGTTACTCGGGACATCAAGAGACCCAGTACTTC. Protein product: CASSYSGHQETQYF.